This TCR beta chain was documented in a study of blood T cell repertoires in COVID-19. Study details: Researchers got acute and convalescent COVID-19 samples from the United States, Italy and Spain. Nucleic acid was either cDNA or gDNA, and it came from T cells, B-cell-depleted T cells, or PBMCs.

In the original processing: Reference gene primers were amplified, and this amplification served to estimate nucleated cell counts. Only in-frame clones appear in the TCRdb table, and some are missing; sequencing was by immunoSEQ multiplex PCR. V, J and clone size are those of that table, while D and trimming were read from the DNA. There are 150,000 to 200,000 clones in the sample; 82% occur only once, and about 8.4% lies in the top ten. Trimming removed 4 bases from V and 4 bases from J, with 11 bases in between. The CDR3 extends over 14 amino acids. In germline, CDR1 is LNHDA, CDR2 SQIVND (reference sequence).

The J gene is TRBJ2-1, the V gene TRBV19; D is unresolved. The sequence derives from a woman between 65 and 79 years old with acute or convalescent COVID-19. Input material: peripheral blood. In DNA, the CDR3 is TGTGCCAGTAGTAGAGCCGCCGAGTACAATGAGCAGTTCTTC. It encodes CASSRAAEYNEQFF.